This T cell receptor (beta chain) comes out of a study of OX40 agonist ivuxolimab in advanced cancers. The data were produced by immunoSEQ multiplex PCR, yet TCRdb's version contains in-frame clones alone and is incomplete. This sample yields over 25,000 clones, of which around 90% are seen a single time; roughly 58% belongs to the top ten. Regarding this clone: Antigen: not known.

Trimming pared 1 base from V and 2 bases from J, leaving 11 bases between. The CDR3 extends over 15 amino acids. CDR1 is MGHRA and CDR2 is YSYEKL in the germline V gene. Points from the study as a whole: The CD4+ and CD8+ T cells in the blood had expanded clonally by week 6 at 0.1 to 3.0 mg/kg.

Here the sequenced sample was CD4+ or CD8+ T cells sorted from blood, taken in a trial of the OX40 agonist ivuxolimab. The clonotype comes from an adult with an advanced solid tumor such as melanoma, head and neck, liver or kidney cancer. This sequence joins TRBV4-1 and TRBJ1-1; TRBD1 might be the D (6 bases). The CDR3, as DNA: TGCGCCAGCAGCCAAGTCAACAGGGTTAACACTGAAGCTTTCTTT. Protein sequence: CASSQVNRVNTEAFF.